These T cell receptor beta chains were read from a single sample in a study of T-cell reconstitution after alpha-beta-depleted transplantation in children. TCRdb itself ran the PCR reads through MiXCR, one entry per CDR3 protein. The table shows about 980,000 distinct CDR3 sequences, with about 29% occurring only once. Material: PBMCs, mostly from graft donor cells, obtained 360 days after TCRalphabeta/CD19-depleted stem cell transplant. These receptors were collected from a boy under two years old who had a stem cell transplant for SCID, so the T cells may come from the graft donor. The CDR3 runs from the conserved cysteine through the conserved F or W. D genes are given only for firm matches. The size of a clone is reported for some rows only, either as once, few or many, or as a class for expanded clones.

>14|TRBV5-1|TRBD1|TRBJ2-4|.
TGCGCCAGCAGCTATGGGACAGATAAAAACATTCAGTACTTC
CASSYGTDKNIQYF
>17|TRBV12-3/TRBV12-4|TRBD1|TRBJ1-4|.
TGTGCCAGCAGTTTAGGGACAGGCCGGTTCGTAAATGAAAAACTGTTTTTT
CASSLGTGRFVNEKLFF
>15|TRBV5-1|.|TRBJ2-1|.
TGCGCCAGCAGCCGCGGGGAGATCTCCTACAATGAGCAGTTCTTC
CASSRGEISYNEQFF
>14|TRBV7-9|.|TRBJ1-1|few
TGTGCCAGCAGCCAACGTATGATACAGGGTGAAGCTTTCTTT
CASSQRMIQGEAFF
>17|TRBV5-5|TRBD2|TRBJ2-3|few
TGTGCCAGCAGCTTACCCCTGACTAGCGGGGGCACAGATACGCAGTATTTT
CASSLPLTSGGTDTQYF
>14|TRBV7-2|TRBD1|TRBJ2-1|.
TGTGCCAGCAGCCGGGACAGGGGAAGCAATGAGCAGTTCTTC
CASSRDRGSNEQFF
>14|TRBV7-2|.|TRBJ2-3|.
TGTGCCAGCAGCTCTTCGGGCCCCACAGATACGCAGTATTTT
CASSSSGPTDTQYF
>15|TRBV28|.|TRBJ1-2|few
TGTGCCAGCAGTTTCGGGGGGATGACTAACTATGGCTACACCTTC
CASSFGGMTNYGYTF
>15|TRBV9|.|TRBJ2-5|.
TGTGCCAGCAGCACTCACCCCCACAGAGAAGAGACCCAGTACTTC
CASSTHPHREETQYF
>15|TRBV20-1|.|TRBJ2-5|.
TGCAGTGCCAAAGAAAGGACAAAAACACAAGAGACCCAGTACTTC
CSAKERTKTQETQYF
>19|TRBV3-1|.|TRBJ2-5|few
TGTGCCAGCAGCCAAGATTGGATTGCTTCCGCCCCACCTCAAGAGACCCAGTACTTC
CASSQDWIASAPPQETQYF
>11|TRBV20-1|.|TRBJ2-7|.
TGCAGTGCTAGAGGGCAGGTCAGGCAGTACTTC
CSARGQVRQYF
>14|TRBV10-3|.|TRBJ2-2|.
TGTGCCACCGATGTGCCTGGTCGGATCGGGGAGCTGTTTTTT
CATDVPGRIGELFF
>17|TRBV4-2|TRBD2|TRBJ2-1|once
TGTGCCAGCAGCCAAGCCCCTATAGCGGGGACTTACAATGAGCAGTTCTTC
CASSQAPIAGTYNEQFF
>12|TRBV12-3/TRBV12-4|.|TRBJ1-2|.
TGTGCCAGCAGTTCAGGGTTAGGAGGCTACACCTTC
CASSSGLGGYTF
>16|TRBV12-3/TRBV12-4|TRBD2|TRBJ2-1|.
TGTGCCAGCAGTTTACGAGCGGGGGGGGCGGAAAATGAGCAGTTCTTC
CASSLRAGGAENEQFF
>13|TRBV12-3/TRBV12-4|TRBD1|TRBJ1-1|.
TGTGCCAGCAGCCTTCGGACAGGGTCTGAAGCTTTCTTT
CASSLRTGSEAFF
>14|TRBV12-3/TRBV12-4|.|TRBJ1-6|few
TGTGCCAGCAGCCTCGGACTCTATAATTCACCCCTCCACTTT
CASSLGLYNSPLHF
>15|TRBV12-3/TRBV12-4|.|TRBJ1-5|.
TGTGCCAGCACCTACCTGGTCGGGATGAATCAGCCCCAGCATTTT
CASTYLVGMNQPQHF
>15|TRBV27|.|TRBJ1-1|.
TGTGCCAGCAGTCGGGCTGGGGTGGGGAACACTGAAGCTTTCTTT
CASSRAGVGNTEAFF
>14|TRBV24-1|.|TRBJ2-3|.
TGTGCCACCAGCCCGGGACTTGCCACAGATACGCAGTATTTT
CATSPGLATDTQYF
>17|TRBV5-5|TRBD2|TRBJ2-7|few
TGTGCCAGCAGCTCAGCCCCCGGACTAGCGGGGGGCTACGAGCAGTACTTC
CASSSAPGLAGGYEQYF
>13|TRBV28|.|TRBJ2-7|once
TGTGCCAGCAGTCAGGGCTTTGTTTACGAGCAGTACTTC
CASSQGFVYEQYF
>16|TRBV19|.|TRBJ2-6|once
TGTGCCAGTAGCCCGGGCCTATCCTCTGGGGCCAACGTCCTGACTTTC
CASSPGLSSGANVLTF
>14|TRBV6-5|.|TRBJ1-1|few
TGTGCCAGCAGTTACGCCGAAGGGAACACTGAAGCTTTCTTT
CASSYAEGNTEAFF
>13|TRBV5-1|.|TRBJ1-2|few
TGCGCCAGCAGTCAGGACGGATTCTATGGCTACACCTTC
CASSQDGFYGYTF
>14|TRBV5-5|.|TRBJ2-7|few
TGTGCCAGCACCCGCCGGGACTCTAGCTACGAGCAGTACTTC
CASTRRDSSYEQYF
>16|TRBV4-3|.|TRBJ2-3|.
TGCGCCAGCAGCCAAGTAGCCGGGTTCGGCACAGATACGCAGTATTTT
CASSQVAGFGTDTQYF
>16|TRBV6-5|TRBD2|TRBJ2-1|.
TGTGCCAGCAGTTACGTAAGCGGGGGGGCTATGGATGAGCAGTTCTTC
CASSYVSGGAMDEQFF
>13|TRBV7-2|.|TRBJ1-2|few
TGTGCCAGCAGCCCAGGGGCTCCCTATGGCTACACCTTC
CASSPGAPYGYTF
>15|TRBV7-9|.|TRBJ2-7|.
TGTGCCAGCAGCTCCCTAGAAGGACGATCAAGCGAGCAGTACTTC
CASSSLEGRSSEQYF
>13|TRBV20-1|.|TRBJ1-6|few
TGCAGTGCCTCAGGACGGTATAATTCACCCCTCCACTTT
CSASGRYNSPLHF
>17|TRBV4-1|TRBD1|TRBJ1-2|.
TGCGCCAGCAGCCAAGATTTAAGGCGAGAGGGGGCCAATGGCTACACCTTC
CASSQDLRREGANGYTF
>13|TRBV10-3|TRBD1|TRBJ2-1|few
TGTGCCATCAGCGGGACAGGCGAGTATGAGCAGTTCTTC
CAISGTGEYEQFF
>15|TRBV5-1|.|TRBJ2-3|many
TGCGCCAGCAGCTGGATCACAGGGAGCACAGATACGCAGTATTTT
CASSWITGSTDTQYF
>15|TRBV9|TRBD2|TRBJ2-7|.
TGTGCCAGCAGCGGACCGGGACTAGGGCCTTACGAGCAGTACTTC
CASSGPGLGPYEQYF
>14|TRBV10-3|.|TRBJ2-7|.
TGTGCCATCAGTGGGCTGGGCAATTCCTACGAGCAGTACTTC
CAISGLGNSYEQYF
>17|TRBV15|.|TRBJ2-3|few
TGTGCCACCAGCAGAAGGGGGGAACCCATCGGCACAGATACGCAGTATTTT
CATSRRGEPIGTDTQYF
>16|TRBV5-6|.|TRBJ2-2|few
TGTGCCAGCAGCTTGGTGGGAAATTGGAACACCGGGGAGCTGTTTTTT
CASSLVGNWNTGELFF
>14|TRBV6-1|.|TRBJ2-3|once
TGTGCCAGCGGGCAGGGGCGCTTCACAGATACGCAGTATTTT
CASGQGRFTDTQYF
>14|TRBV12-3/TRBV12-4|.|TRBJ2-3|.
TGTGCCAGCACCTGGGGGGTCCCCACAGATACGCAGTATTTT
CASTWGVPTDTQYF
>14|TRBV29-1|TRBD1|TRBJ1-1|.
TGCAGCGTTGCAGGGGGCCAGGGAGACACTGAAGCTTTCTTT
CSVAGGQGDTEAFF
>13|TRBV29-1|TRBD1|TRBJ1-2|.
TGCAGCGTTGAACAGGGGGCGAAGGATGGCTACACCTTC
CSVEQGAKDGYTF
>12|TRBV20-1|.|TRBJ2-5|.
TGCAGTGTCTCACAAAGGGGAGAGACCCAGTACTTC
CSVSQRGETQYF
>17|TRBV4-2|TRBD2|TRBJ2-7|few
TGTGCCAGCAGCCAAGAAGTGAGCGGGGGGAAGTCCTACGAGCAGTACTTC
CASSQEVSGGKSYEQYF
>13|TRBV12-5|.|TRBJ1-1|.
TGTGCTAGTGGTCAAGATGGGGGTGCTGAAGCTTTCTTT
CASGQDGGAEAFF
>13|TRBV28|.|TRBJ2-5|.
TGTGCCAGCAGTCTCATTGCACAGGGGACCCAGTACTTC
CASSLIAQGTQYF
>15|TRBV2|TRBD2|TRBJ2-1|many
TGTGCCAGCAGGGCCGGGACTAGCGGGGGGAATGAGCAGTTCTTC
CASRAGTSGGNEQFF
>15|TRBV28|TRBD2|TRBJ2-2|.
TGTGCCAGCAGTTTCCGGACTAGCTTCACCGGGGAGCTGTTTTTT
CASSFRTSFTGELFF
>15|TRBV5-1|.|TRBJ2-3|many
TGCGCCAGCAGCTTCCGGGACGCGGCCACAGATACGCAGTATTTT
CASSFRDAATDTQYF
>20|TRBV28|TRBD2|TRBJ2-1|.
TGTGCCAGCAGTTTGGCGAGACTAGCGGGGGGGTTCCCTCGCTACAATGAGCAGTTCTTC
CASSLARLAGGFPRYNEQFF
>18|TRBV11-2|TRBD2|TRBJ2-5|.
TGTGCCAGCAGCTTAGTCCCTAGCGGGGGGGCGGGGCAAGAGACCCAGTACTTC
CASSLVPSGGAGQETQYF
>13|TRBV27|.|TRBJ2-7|.
TGTGCCAGCAGTCCGCGAGGCCTTGGGGAGCAGTACTTC
CASSPRGLGEQYF
>13|TRBV20-1|.|TRBJ2-5|few
TGCAGTGCCGCGACCCCAGGGAAAGAGACCCAGTACTTC
CSAATPGKETQYF
>15|TRBV7-2|.|TRBJ1-4|.
TGTGCCAGCAGCTCCCGGCCCCCGCCGGGTGAAAAACTGTTTTTT
CASSSRPPPGEKLFF
>15|TRBV5-1|.|TRBJ2-5|few
TGCGCCAGCAGCCCCAATGGGGGGAACCAAGAGACCCAGTACTTC
CASSPNGGNQETQYF
>16|TRBV19|.|TRBJ1-5|few
TGTGCCAGTAGGCCGTTTCGGCAGGGGAGCAATCAGCCCCAGCATTTT
CASRPFRQGSNQPQHF
>16|TRBV18|.|TRBJ2-5|many
TGTGCCAGCTCACCTCCTCCAGCGGCGGGTCGAGAGACCCAGTACTTC
CASSPPPAAGRETQYF
>16|TRBV24-1|TRBD2|TRBJ2-1|few
TGTGCCACCAGTTTAGCGGGGACCAGCTCCTACAATGAGCAGTTCTTC
CATSLAGTSSYNEQFF
>16|TRBV28|TRBD2|TRBJ2-3|few
TGTGCCAGCACCCAATTGGCGGGGGGTGGTACAGATACGCAGTATTTT
CASTQLAGGGTDTQYF